The clone carrying this T cell receptor (beta chain) showed up just a few times. How the authors handled the data: For nucleated cells, counts were estimated from reference gene primer amplification. TCRdb keeps only in-frame clones here, not all; method: immunoSEQ multiplex PCR. V, J and clone size are taken as reported in that table, and D and trimming were inferred from the DNA itself. The profile shows about 210,000 clones, 80% of them singletons. This entry is derived from a study of blood T cell repertoires in COVID-19. Turning to the study itself: COVID-19 samples, acute and convalescent, were from the United States, Italy and Spain. Sources were T cells, B-cell-depleted T cells, or PBMCs; the material itself was cDNA or gDNA.

CDR1 is MNHNS and CDR2 is SASEGT in the germline V gene. CDR3 length: 17 amino acids. V dropped 2 bases and J dropped 0; count of bases not matched to a gene: 7. Input material: peripheral blood. This TCR was sampled from a woman in her 70s with acute or convalescent COVID-19. This chain uses TRBV6-1 with TRBJ1-5, with 7 bases lining up with TRBD1. CDR3: CASSEFRDSYSNQPQHF. CDR3 sequence (DNA): TGTGCCAGCAGTGAATTTCGGGACAGTTATAGCAATCAGCCCCAGCATTTT.